This TCR beta chain was observed in a study of Graves' ophthalmopathy and Graves' hyperthyroidism. Study context: Stable hyperthyroidism meant no ophthalmopathy within 18 months of follow-up.

General study results and limits: Both a roughly 66% sensitivity and a roughly 75% specificity characterized the model's predictions of ophthalmopathy progression.

RNA transcripts were the source from which TCR beta CDR3 regions were amplified. A first-round RT-PCR used HTBI primers, followed by a second-round multiplex PCR. One entry per CDR3 protein, called by TCRdb with MiXCR from the multiplex PCR reads. Seen here are around 1,000,000 distinct CDR3 sequences, 35% to 40% observed once, and the top ten hold approximately 12%. The V end lost 4 bases, the J end lost 6 bases, and 15 bases lay between the germline ends. CDR1 is SNHLY, CDR2 FYNNEI, per germline. The CDR3 consists of 14 residues. Hyperthyroidism was new, under 2 months, in patients aged 18 to 65. Clinical symptoms and serum thyroxine were used for diagnosis; TRAb, thyroid ultrasound and orbital computed tomography were also relied on. This clonotype was detected many times. Its antigen is still unknown.

This chain links TRBV2 with TRBJ1-2, with no clear D. The specimen was peripheral blood or thyroid tissue (not recorded which). This TCR came from an adult man with Graves' hyperthyroidism. CDR3 sequence: CASSVRELGDGYTF. In DNA, the CDR3 is TGTGCCAGCAGTGTAAGAGAGCTTGGGGATGGCTACACCTTC.